The 19 T cell receptor beta chains presented below share a single source sample, sequenced in a study of follicular helper T cells after annual influenza vaccination. The time point was: 2015-2016 season, pre-vaccination. Assay: immunoSEQ multiplex PCR; the TCRdb copy retains only in-frame clones and omits some. The sample carries 4,500 to 7,000 clones, about 82% recorded once. The starting material was CXCR5+ CD38- circulating T follicular helper cells from blood, obtained on the day of influenza vaccination. Stated subset: circulating Tfh, non-naive CD4+CXCR5+PD-1+ (ICOS+CD38+ or ICOS-CD38-). The receptors derive from an adult who received the influenza vaccine.

This chain connects TRBV5-1 to TRBJ2-6, with no clear D. CDR3 length: 15 residues. Germline values: CDR1 SGHRS, CDR2 YFSETQ. Trimming took 1 base from V and 0 from J, leaving 5 bases between them. The CDR3: CASSLSDSGANVLTF. For the CDR3, the DNA is TGCGCCAGCAGCTTGTCAGACTCTGGGGCCAACGTCCTGACTTTC.

This clone occurred a few times. The V gene is TRBV6-5, the J gene TRBJ2-7; TRBD1 might be the D (5 bases). This CDR3 has 15 residues. Trimming left V 5 bases short and J 0 bases short, with 14 bases between. Germline CDR1 is MNHEY and CDR2 is SVGAGI. The CDR3 DNA follows: TGTGCCAGCAGTCCAACAGGTACAGTCTCCTACGAGCAGTACTTC. This encodes CASSPTGTVSYEQYF.

This clone showed up just once. This sequence joins TRBV19 and TRBJ1-1; a possible D gene is TRBD1 (5 bases). Per germline, CDR1 LNHDA and CDR2 SQIVND (reference sequence). The CDR3 spans 12 residues. V lost 3 bases and J 10 bases, leaving 12 bases between the germline ends. CDR3 amino acids: CASSIPQGVAFF. The CDR3 DNA is TGTGCCAGTAGTATCCCGCAGGGAGTAGCTTTCTTT.

V and J are TRBV7-2 and TRBJ2-5, with D possibly called TRBD1 or TRBD2 (5 bases each). This CDR3 comprises 14 residues. V gave up 4 bases and J gave up 7 bases, with 16 bases separating them. Germline CDR1 reads SGHTA; CDR2 reads FQGNSA. The DNA of the CDR3 is TGTGCCAGCAGCTGGGGTGAGGGGCAGGGGACCCAGTACTTC. It yields the protein CASSWGEGQGTQYF.

The chain links TRBV19 to TRBJ2-2, with 12 positions matching TRBD1. The CDR3 contains 15 residues. The germline CDR1 and CDR2 sequences are LNHDA and SQIVND (reference sequence). The V and J ends lost 6 bases and 7 bases, in that order; junction bases with no gene match: 6. CDR3 in amino acids: CASRGQGAADGELFF. CDR3 nucleotide sequence: TGTGCCAGTAGGGGACAGGGGGCGGCGGACGGGGAGCTGTTTTTT.

This chain links TRBV6-1 with TRBJ2-1; 11 bases line up with TRBD1. V was pared by 8 bases and J by 8 bases, with 8 bases of the junction left unmatched. CDR1 is MNHNS, CDR2 SASEGT, per germline. The CDR3 has 14 amino acids. CDR3 region: CASLQDRGHDEQFF. CDR3 DNA: TGTGCCAGCCTCCAGGACAGGGGGCACGATGAGCAGTTCTTC.

This CDR3 reads CASRETGGVNTEAFF. DNA of the CDR3: TGCGCCAGCAGAGAAACAGGGGGTGTGAACACTGAAGCTTTCTTT. J is TRBJ1-1 and V is TRBV5-1, with 8 positions matching TRBD1. V lost 5 bases, J lost 0 bases, and 6 bases stayed unmatched. Germline assignment: CDR1 SGHRS and CDR2 YFSETQ. The CDR3 consists of 15 residues.

This chain connects TRBV2 to TRBJ2-7; 10 nucleotides align to TRBD1. Trimming cost V 6 bases and J 3 bases; bases outside gene matches: 11. CDR3 size: 16 residues. Per germline, CDR1 SNHLY and CDR2 FYNNEI. CDR3 nucleotides: TGTGCCAGCAGCCTCGGGCCGGGACAGGGGCACTACGAGCAGTACTTC. Translation gives CASSLGPGQGHYEQYF. The complete variable domain, with remaining parts taken from reference TRBV2 and TRBJ2-7, reads EPEVTQTPSHQVTQMGQEVILRCVPISNHLYFYWYRQILGQKVEFLVSFYNNEISEKSEIFDDQFSVERPDGSNFTLKIRSTKLEDSAMYFCASSLGPGQGHYEQYFGPGTRLTVT.

This chain joins TRBV5-4 and TRBJ1-1, with TRBD1 as a possible D gene (6 bases). This CDR3 contains 17 residues. CDR1 and CDR2 from the germline V gene are SGHNT and YYREEE (reference sequence). V was pared by 0 bases and J by 4 bases, with 19 bases between. CDR3 sequence: CASSLGTVFRGGTEAFF. Here the CDR3 DNA reads TGTGCCAGCAGCTTGGGGACAGTTTTTCGGGGGGGCACTGAAGCTTTCTTT. The whole variable domain, remainder taken from reference TRBV5-4 and TRBJ1-1, is ETGVTQSPTHLIKTRGQQVTLRCSSQSGHNTVSWYQQALGQGPQFIFQYYREEENGRGNFPPRFSGLQFPNYSSELNVNALELDDSALYLCASSLGTVFRGGTEAFFGQGTRLTVV.

The gene calls are TRBV5-5 and TRBJ2-5, with 9 bases matching TRBD1. V trimming: 4 bases; J trimming: 1 base; junction bases outside the gene matches: 5. In germline, CDR1 is SGHKS, CDR2 YYEKEE (reference sequence). The CDR3 totals 15 residues. In DNA, the CDR3 is TGTGCCAGCAGCGGTCGGACAGGGGCCCAAGAGACCCAGTACTTC. Residues: CASSGRTGAQETQYF. The whole variable domain, remainder taken from reference TRBV5-5 and TRBJ2-5, is DAGVTQSPTHLIKTRGQQVTLRCSPISGHKSVSWYQQVLGQGPQFIFQYYEKEERGRGNFPDRFSARQFPNYSSELNVNALLLGDSALYLCASSGRTGAQETQYFGPGTRLLVL.

The chain combines TRBV27 with TRBJ2-2, with D maybe TRBD1 (6 bases). The CDR3 sequence is 15 residues long. V gave up 10 bases and J gave up 0 bases, with 15 bases separating them. The germline V gene encodes CDR1 MNHEY and CDR2 SMNVEV (reference sequence). CDR3 DNA sequence: TGTGCCACTAAACAGGGCCCCACGAACACCGGGGAGCTGTTTTTT. Protein product: CATKQGPTNTGELFF.

The genes are TRBV2 and TRBJ1-5; tentative D call: TRBD1 (6 bases). The CDR3 totals 20 residues. V lost 6 bases and J lost 0, with 27 bases in between. The germline CDR1 and CDR2 sequences are SNHLY and FYNNEI. CDR3 protein: CASSPGQPGNIDYSNQPQHF. The CDR3 DNA reads TGTGCCAGCAGCCCAGGACAGCCGGGGAATATCGACTATAGCAATCAGCCCCAGCATTTT.

The chain couples TRBV30 to TRBJ1-2; tentative D call: TRBD1 (5 bases). Per the germline V gene, CDR1 is GTSNPN and CDR2 is SVGIG (reference sequence). With 2 bases removed from V and 5 bases from J, the gap between germline ends came to 15 bases. The CDR3 consists of 14 residues. The CDR3: CAWSKGGTAYGYTF. In nucleotides, the CDR3 is TGTGCCTGGAGTAAAGGTGGGACGGCTTATGGCTACACCTTC.

The gene calls are TRBV5-1 and TRBJ1-1; D ambiguous. The CDR3 totals 14 residues. Trimming took 4 bases from V and 1 from J, leaving 11 bases between them. The germline CDR1 and CDR2 sequences are SGHRS and YFSETQ. The CDR3 nucleotides are TGCGCCAGCAGCCTTGCGGACGGGAACACTGAAGCTTTCTTT. Protein: CASSLADGNTEAFF. Based on the CDR3 plus reference TRBV5-1 and TRBJ1-1, the full variable domain is KAGVTQTPRYLIKTRGQQVTLSCSPISGHRSVSWYQQTPGQGLQFLFEYFSETQRNKGNFPGRFSGRQFSNSRSEMNVSTLELGDSALYLCASSLADGNTEAFFGQGTRLTVV.

This clone has only one observation. The chain uses TRBV5-1 and TRBJ2-6, with a weak D call TRBD2 (5 bases). The V gene's germline CDR1 is SGHRS and CDR2 YFSETQ. The CDR3 has 15 amino acids. The V gene lost 7 bases and the J gene lost 1 base, with 12 bases spanning the gap. CDR3 nucleotides: TGCGCCAGCTACCGGGATCCATCTGGGGCCAACGTCCTGACTTTC. Residues: CASYRDPSGANVLTF.

This chain uses TRBV5-8 with TRBJ2-5; TRBD2 aligns across 8 bases. Germline V CDR1 and CDR2: SGHTS, YDEGEE. The CDR3 is made up of 14 amino acids. With V trimmed by 4 bases and J by 4 bases, 6 bases remained unmatched. Here the CDR3 DNA reads TGTGCCAGCAGCGGAGACGGACTAGCAGAGACCCAGTACTTC. The encoded protein is CASSGDGLAETQYF.

The chain combines TRBV18 with TRBJ2-3, with 12 bases fitting TRBD2. The CDR3 is made up of 16 amino acids. Germline values: CDR1 KGHSH, CDR2 LQKENI. V lost 6 bases, J lost 3 bases, and 7 bases stayed unmatched. The CDR3 here is CASSRTSGIVTDTQYF. Written as DNA, the CDR3 is TGTGCCAGCTCTCGGACTAGCGGGATTGTTACAGATACGCAGTATTTT. The complete variable domain, with remaining parts taken from reference TRBV18 and TRBJ2-3, reads NAGVMQNPRHLVRRRGQEARLRCSPMKGHSHVYWYRQLPEEGLKFMVYLQKENIIDESGMPKERFSAEFPKEGPSILRIQQVVRGDSAAYFCASSRTSGIVTDTQYFGPGTRLTVL.

The chain carries TRBV14 and TRBJ2-6, with 9 bases that match TRBD2. The CDR3 is 19 amino acids. Germline V gene sequence: CDR1 SGHDN, CDR2 FVKESK. V trimming: 3 bases; J trimming: 1 base; junction bases outside the gene matches: 10. The DNA for the CDR3 is TGTGCCAGCAGCCATGACCGGCGGGAGGGGACGTCTGGGGCCAACGTCCTGACTTTC. Its translation: CASSHDRREGTSGANVLTF. Supplemented by reference TRBV14 and TRBJ2-6, the full variable domain reads EAGVTQFPSHSVIEKGQTVTLRCDPISGHDNLYWYRRVMGKEIKFLLHFVKESKQDESGMPNNRFLAERTGGTYSTLKVQPAELEDSGVYFCASSHDRREGTSGANVLTFGAGSRLTVL.

The V and J genes are TRBV7-3 and TRBJ2-7; the D gene is possibly TRBD1 (6 bases). The germline V and J ends were trimmed by 3 bases and 3 bases, with 9 bases remaining between them. Per the germline V gene, CDR1 is SGHTA and CDR2 is FQGTGA. The CDR3 is made up of 13 amino acids. CDR3 coding DNA: TGTGCCAGCAGCTTGGGACAACGCTACGAGCAGTACTTC. Translating gives CASSLGQRYEQYF.